This TCR beta chain was retrieved from a study of blood T cell repertoires in COVID-19 (dated by TCRdb to 2020 to 2022). General notes on the study: Samples covering the acute and convalescent phases of COVID-19 were provided by collaborators in the United States, Italy and Spain. Nearly every sample came with metadata listing a de-identified subject ID, COVID-19 status, age in years and sex. Where HLA class I and class II types were available, the types were taken from metadata supplied by the sample provider, not from assay-based typing. The repertoires were made available in a free public database intended to serve as a resource for research on the immune response to SARS-CoV-2. Samples came from the ongoing ImmuneRACE study (first 160 participants) plus 1,254 subjects from 6 global collaborators. Subjects who had been exposed to COVID-19, were actively infected with it, or had recovered from it provided the deeply sampled blood TCRbeta repertoires that made up the dataset. The prospective study material was composed of cDNA or gDNA derived from T cells, B-cell-depleted T cells, or PBMCs. Broad study findings and their caveats: Clinical and demographic metadata were provided uncurated, with the amount varying by source and participant.

About this clone: It lacks a known antigen. No clone much larger than this one lies a single base away; base qualities are absent.

Enrolling through a virtual design, the prospective study's participants ranged in age from roughly 18 to 95 years and lived across roughly 23 United States geographic areas. To assign participants to cohorts, the prospective study relied on clinical history that participants themselves reported in a screening survey and a study questionnaire. In the prospective study, mobile phlebotomists collected whole blood, serum and a nasopharyngeal or oropharyngeal swab from each participant. Prospective study participants could optionally give additional blood draws and questionnaires over an approximately 2-month period. Prospective study blood samples were shipped either frozen or at room temperature before DNA extraction. Deletion took 1 base off V and 7 bases off J, with a span of 15 bases between the germline ends. CDR1 KGHDR and CDR2 SFDVKD were looked up in the germline V gene. The CDR3 spans 15 residues, from the cysteine through the phenylalanine. The DNA shown is the 45-base CDR3, in frame from base 1.

TCRbeta CDR3 regions were amplified from genomic DNA by means of the immunoSEQ Assay, a bias-controlled multiplex PCR. Per the original workflow: The number of nucleated cells in each sample was estimated by amplification of reference gene primers within the assay. To quantify the absolute abundance of each unique TCRbeta CDR3 rearrangement, sequence reads were collapsed and filtered. For each sample, productive Simpson clonality was calculated by taking the square root of Simpson's diversity index across productive rearrangements. Imported from immuneACCESS, the table was reduced by TCRdb to in-frame sequences with V and J called. These copies leave out some clones; in studies compared against another copy, an unresolved V gene accounts for under half, and the cause of the remainder is not known. The V and J calls and clone size come from that table; D and trimming were worked out from the DNA. The sample profile shows some 210,000 clones; 80% of them were found once. 4.3% of the sample goes to the ten largest clones.

The receptor chain draws on TRBV24-1 and TRBJ1-2; D gene: possibly TRBD1, on 6 matching bases. The sample consisted of PBMCs or T cells enriched from blood (not recorded which). The clonotype comes from a man younger than 45 with acute COVID-19. CDR3 protein: CATSDLAQGLSGYTF. The nucleotides read TGTGCCACCAGTGATTTAGCTCAGGGGCTTAGTGGCTACACCTTC.